The source of this T cell receptor beta chain is a study of T cells expressing NK-cell markers. Study-level information: Eight donors were sequenced, seven testing HCMV-seropositive and one testing seronegative.

With UMIs, 5'RACE template switching was used to make TCR beta cDNA. TCRdb re-called the 5' RACE reads; every CDR3 protein appears as one record, without DNA. Recorded here are approximately 460,000 distinct CDR3 sequences; the top ten clones represent 7.3%. Broader study findings: Whether expanded NKG2C+ T cell clones were HCMV specific stayed uncertain.

CDR1 is MNHEY and CDR2 is SVGEGT in the germline V gene. The CDR3 runs 14 residues. On this clonotype itself: Its target is not known.

This chain uses TRBV6-2 or TRBV6-3 with TRBJ1-1; TCRdb lists TRBD1, though no DNA is available to test this call. Sequenced input: blood T cells: a sorted CD56 or NKG2C T cell subset, CD4+ or CD8+ T cells, or bulk PBMC T cells (not recorded which). The sequence derives from a woman between 18 and 70 years old in good health. This CDR3 reads CASVPRYQNTEAFF.